These T cell receptor beta chains were read from a single sample in a study of cytomegalovirus exposure and HLA in healthy donors. The table came from immunoSEQ multiplex PCR; TCRdb's copy has only in-frame clones and leaves some out. This sample has over 150,000 clones, with 65% to 80% found just once. Sequencing used PBMCs. The receptors stem from a man in his forties or fifties in good health and CMV-seronegative. Each CDR3 is given with its conserved first and last residue. D genes are given only for firm matches. Size is omitted from some rows. Given values are once, few, many or a class for expanded clones.

TRBJ2-1,TRBV30,.,.,CAWTDRSYNEQFF,TGTGCCTGGACGGACAGATCCTACAATGAGCAGTTCTTC
TRBJ1-2,TRBV6-1,.,.,CASSERWTATNYGYTF,TGTGCCAGCAGTGAAAGATGGACAGCCACTAACTATGGCTACACCTTC
TRBJ2-7,TRBV4-3,.,TRBD2,CASSQEAGETYEQYF,TGCGCCAGCAGCCAAGAAGCGGGGGAAACCTACGAGCAGTACTTC
TRBJ2-2,TRBV2,.,.,CAIPAGRGGTGELFF,TGTGCCATCCCGGCGGGCAGGGGTGGGACCGGGGAGCTGTTTTTT
TRBJ1-1,TRBV29-1,once,.,CSVVMAGTEAFF,TGCAGCGTCGTAATGGCAGGCACTGAAGCTTTCTTT
TRBJ1-4,TRBV25-1,.,.,CASSPSYEKLFF,TGTGCCAGCAGTCCCTCCTATGAAAAACTGTTTTTT
TRBJ2-1,TRBV27,.,.,CASSSWGGRVLSYNEQFF,TGTGCCAGCAGTTCGTGGGGCGGACGGGTCCTATCCTACAATGAGCAGTTCTTC
TRBJ2-6,TRBV5-4,.,.,CASSFEGGGYNVLTF,TGTGCCAGCAGCTTTGAGGGAGGAGGATACAACGTCCTGACTTTC
TRBJ1-5,TRBV27,.,.,CASSLSSGGNLPQHF,TGTGCCAGCAGTTTATCGAGCGGGGGCAATCTGCCCCAGCATTTT
TRBJ2-5,TRBV5-1,few,.,CASSNNELGETQYF,TGCGCCAGCAGCAACAACGAACTAGGGGAGACCCAGTACTTC
TRBJ2-7,TRBV6-5,.,TRBD1,CASSYRGQAYEQYF,TGTGCCAGCAGTTACCGCGGACAGGCCTACGAGCAGTACTTC
TRBJ1-2,TRBV9,.,TRBD1,CASSPTRGPLYGYTF,TGTGCCAGCAGCCCCACCAGGGGGCCCCTCTATGGCTACACCTTC
TRBJ2-7,TRBV7-9,.,TRBD1,CASSLGTAPGQYF,TGTGCCAGCAGCTTGGGGACAGCCCCGGGGCAGTACTTC
TRBJ1-2,TRBV9,.,.,CASSEQPANYGYTF,TGTGCCAGCAGCGAACAACCCGCTAACTATGGCTACACCTTC
TRBJ2-5,TRBV5-1,.,TRBD2,CASSTGGLAGSQETQYF,TGCGCCAGCAGTACGGGCGGACTAGCGGGTTCACAAGAGACCCAGTACTTC
TRBJ2-7,TRBV6-5,.,.,CASSPQYEQYF,TGTGCCAGCAGTCCACAATACGAGCAGTACTTC
TRBJ2-1,TRBV5-8,.,.,CASSSSQSSSYNEQFF,TGTGCCAGCAGCTCCTCCCAGTCCAGCTCCTACAATGAGCAGTTCTTC
TRBJ1-1,TRBV30,.,.,CAWSRWAEAFF,TGTGCCTGGAGCCGGTGGGCGGAAGCTTTCTTT
TRBJ2-7,TRBV2,.,.,CASGPAGRSYEQYF,TGTGCCAGCGGACCGGCGGGGAGATCCTACGAGCAGTACTTC
TRBJ2-3,TRBV5-1,.,TRBD2,CASSPGLAGGRDTQYF,TGCGCCAGCAGCCCCGGACTAGCTGGGGGGAGGGATACGCAGTATTTT
TRBJ2-6,TRBV6-4,.,.,CASSDSNRPSGANVLTF,TGTGCCAGCAGTGACTCGAACAGGCCCTCTGGGGCCAACGTCCTGACTTTC
TRBJ2-7,TRBV7-9,.,TRBD1,CASSLLLGQGAHEQYF,TGTGCCAGCAGCTTACTCTTGGGACAGGGGGCTCACGAGCAGTACTTC
TRBJ2-7,TRBV4-3,.,TRBD1,CASSQRTGTGGIEQYF,TGCGCCAGCAGCCAACGCACCGGGACAGGGGGAATCGAGCAGTACTTC
TRBJ1-1,TRBV6-5,.,.,CASSYSGSTEAFF,TGTGCCAGCAGTTACTCGGGGAGCACTGAAGCTTTCTTT
TRBJ2-7,TRBV6-1,.,.,CASSDQGFFTYEQYF,TGTGCCAGCAGTGATCAGGGCTTTTTCACCTACGAGCAGTACTTC
TRBJ1-6,TRBV7-8,.,.,CASSLAMSNSPLHF,TGTGCCAGCAGCTTAGCAATGAGCAATTCACCCCTCCACTTT